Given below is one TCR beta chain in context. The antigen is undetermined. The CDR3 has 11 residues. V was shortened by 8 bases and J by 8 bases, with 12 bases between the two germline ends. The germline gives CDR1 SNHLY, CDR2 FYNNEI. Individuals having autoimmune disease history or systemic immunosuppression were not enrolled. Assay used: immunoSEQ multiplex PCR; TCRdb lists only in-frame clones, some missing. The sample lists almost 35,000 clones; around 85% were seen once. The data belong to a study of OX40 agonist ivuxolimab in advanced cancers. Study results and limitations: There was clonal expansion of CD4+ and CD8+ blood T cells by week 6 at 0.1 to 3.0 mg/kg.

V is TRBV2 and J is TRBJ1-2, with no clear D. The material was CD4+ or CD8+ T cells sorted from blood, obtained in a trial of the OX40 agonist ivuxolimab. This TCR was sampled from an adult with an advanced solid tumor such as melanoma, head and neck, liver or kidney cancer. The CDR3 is CASWGFGGYTF. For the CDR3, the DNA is TGTGCCAGCTGGGGATTTGGGGGCTACACCTTC.